This T cell receptor (beta chain) was retrieved from a study of cytomegalovirus exposure and HLA in healthy donors. Study-level findings and limits: Common viral pathogens seemed to be connected with several of the most significant clusters, according to a later analysis. Sequencing depth roughly uniform across donors was assumed in presence/absence analyses. Reports state that TCR beta sequences accurately predicted most subjects' HLA-A and HLA-B alleles. In vitro data verified three CMV-associated chains as specific for CMV antigens.

It was with 60 Vbeta and 13 Jbeta primers that the PCR ran. The table came from immunoSEQ multiplex PCR; TCRdb's copy has only in-frame clones and leaves some out. The sample includes 150,000 to 200,000 clones, almost 80% of them seen just once. Regarding this clone: What it binds is unknown.

Germline V gene sequence: CDR1 SEHNR, CDR2 FQNEAQ (reference sequence). The J segment lost 6 bases and the V segment lost 5 bases, leaving 12 bases of the junction unmatched. The CDR3 covers 17 residues. This rearrangement joins TRBV7-9 to TRBJ1-5; 11 nucleotides align to TRBD1. Source material: PBMCs. This TCR was sampled from a man in his forties or fifties in good health and CMV-seropositive. CDR3 sequence: CASSTSGGQGDRQPQHF. The CDR3 DNA is TGTGCCAGCAGCACATCGGGGGGACAGGGGGATCGTCAGCCCCAGCATTTT.